These T cell receptor beta chains were read from a single sample in a study of Graves' ophthalmopathy and Graves' hyperthyroidism. TCRdb processed the multiplex PCR reads anew with MiXCR; each CDR3 protein has one entry. Among roughly 410,000 distinct CDR3 sequences listed, 15% to 17% were seen once. Sequenced input: peripheral blood. All receptors come from a woman under 30 with stable Graves' hyperthyroidism. The CDR3 runs from the conserved cysteine through the conserved F or W. Each record gives: J gene, clone size, V gene, D gene, CDR3 DNA, CDR3 protein. The D gene is left open where the match is weak. Rows give clone size only sometimes, using once, few, many, or a class for an expanded clone.

J gene: TRBJ2-7
clone size: many
V gene: TRBV13
D gene: TRBD1
CDR3 DNA: TGTGCCAGCAGCTTAGGTGACAGGGGGCAAGAGCAGTACTTC
CDR3 protein: CASSLGDRGQEQYF

J gene: TRBJ1-5
clone size: many
V gene: TRBV4-1
D gene: -
CDR3 DNA: TGCGCCAGCAGCCAAGGCCCCCTGAGCAATCAGCCCCAGCATTTT
CDR3 protein: CASSQGPLSNQPQHF

J gene: TRBJ1-6
clone size: many
V gene: TRBV12-3/TRBV12-4
D gene: -
CDR3 DNA: TGTGCCAGCAAGGTGACGGCTCATAATTCACCCCTCCACTTT
CDR3 protein: CASKVTAHNSPLHF

J gene: TRBJ2-5
clone size: -
V gene: TRBV6-5
D gene: -
CDR3 DNA: TGTGCCAGCAGTTACTCCCCGGACAGCCAAGAGACCCAGTACTTC
CDR3 protein: CASSYSPDSQETQYF

J gene: TRBJ2-7
clone size: many
V gene: TRBV27
D gene: TRBD2
CDR3 DNA: TGTGCCAGCAGTCTCTCACTAGCGGGGCGTACCTACGAGCAGTACTTC
CDR3 protein: CASSLSLAGRTYEQYF

J gene: TRBJ1-5
clone size: few
V gene: TRBV6-2/TRBV6-3
D gene: -
CDR3 DNA: TGTGCCAGCAGCGATCCGGGAAGCCCGGATCAGCCCCAGCATTTT
CDR3 protein: CASSDPGSPDQPQHF

J gene: TRBJ1-3
clone size: many
V gene: TRBV4-1
D gene: -
CDR3 DNA: TGCGCCAGCAGCCAAGTGACAGTAGAGGGTGGAAACACCATATATTTT
CDR3 protein: CASSQVTVEGGNTIYF

J gene: TRBJ1-1
clone size: many
V gene: TRBV19
D gene: -
CDR3 DNA: TGTGCCAGTAGTATATTTCTGGGGAGGGAAGCTTTCTTT
CDR3 protein: CASSIFLGREAFF

J gene: TRBJ2-7
clone size: many
V gene: TRBV2
D gene: -
CDR3 DNA: TGTGCCAGCAGGAGTCCTCCGGGCTACGAGCAGTACTTC
CDR3 protein: CASRSPPGYEQYF

J gene: TRBJ2-2
clone size: many
V gene: TRBV11-2
D gene: TRBD2
CDR3 DNA: TGTGCCAGCCGAGCTTCCACTAGCGGGAACACCGGGGAGCTGTTTTTT
CDR3 protein: CASRASTSGNTGELFF

J gene: TRBJ2-2
clone size: many
V gene: TRBV6-1
D gene: -
CDR3 DNA: TGTGCCAGCAGCCCAGGTGTAGGGCGGACCGGGGAGCTGTTTTTT
CDR3 protein: CASSPGVGRTGELFF

J gene: TRBJ2-2
clone size: -
V gene: TRBV11-2
D gene: TRBD2
CDR3 DNA: TGTGCCAGCAGGTCGAGCGGGGAAAGGGAGCTGTTTTTT
CDR3 protein: CASRSSGERELFF

J gene: TRBJ2-7
clone size: few
V gene: TRBV11-2
D gene: TRBD1
CDR3 DNA: TGTGCCAGCAGCTTACATAAACGGACAGGTCTCCTCTACGAGCAGTACTTC
CDR3 protein: CASSLHKRTGLLYEQYF

J gene: TRBJ1-2
clone size: many
V gene: TRBV2
D gene: TRBD1
CDR3 DNA: TGTGCCAGCGGCCGGACAGGGTTTCATGGCTACACCTTC
CDR3 protein: CASGRTGFHGYTF

J gene: TRBJ2-7
clone size: many
V gene: TRBV12-3/TRBV12-4
D gene: TRBD2
CDR3 DNA: TGTGCCAGCATGAGACGGGGGGTTGGGCAATACGAGCAGTACTTC
CDR3 protein: CASMRRGVGQYEQYF

J gene: TRBJ1-1
clone size: many
V gene: TRBV7-2
D gene: -
CDR3 DNA: TGTGCCAGCAGCTTAGGGGGGGTGCCCACTGAAGCTTTCTTT
CDR3 protein: CASSLGGVPTEAFF

J gene: TRBJ1-1
clone size: many
V gene: TRBV9
D gene: TRBD1
CDR3 DNA: TGTGCCAGCAGCACCTGGACAGGGCTGAACACTGAAGCTTTCTTT
CDR3 protein: CASSTWTGLNTEAFF

J gene: TRBJ1-6
clone size: many
V gene: TRBV7-2
D gene: -
CDR3 DNA: TGTGCCAGCAGCTTAGCGGCAGGGGCCTTGAATTCACCCCTCCACTTT
CDR3 protein: CASSLAAGALNSPLHF

J gene: TRBJ2-5
clone size: -
V gene: TRBV12-3/TRBV12-4
D gene: -
CDR3 DNA: TGTGCCAGCAGTTCGACGGGATCACCGGAGACCCAGTACTTC
CDR3 protein: CASSSTGSPETQYF

J gene: TRBJ1-5
clone size: few
V gene: TRBV11-2
D gene: -
CDR3 DNA: TGTGCCAGCAGCCCCGGGACAAGTGGCAATCAGCCCCAGCATTTT
CDR3 protein: CASSPGTSGNQPQHF

J gene: TRBJ2-5
clone size: -
V gene: TRBV11-3
D gene: -
CDR3 DNA: TGTGCCAGCAGCGGGACCCTCTCCTCCCAGGAGACCCAGTACTTC
CDR3 protein: CASSGTLSSQETQYF

J gene: TRBJ2-7
clone size: many
V gene: TRBV30
D gene: -
CDR3 DNA: TGTGCCTGGAGTGTACGAGGCGCCGCTTCGAATTACGAGCAGTACTTC
CDR3 protein: CAWSVRGAASNYEQYF

J gene: TRBJ1-6
clone size: many
V gene: TRBV12-3/TRBV12-4
D gene: -
CDR3 DNA: TGTGCCAGCAGTCTCCTCGTAGATTCACCCCTCCACTTT
CDR3 protein: CASSLLVDSPLHF

J gene: TRBJ2-7
clone size: many
V gene: TRBV6-1
D gene: TRBD2
CDR3 DNA: TGTGCCAGCAGTGGACTAGCGGGGGTCTTCTACGAGCAGTACTTC
CDR3 protein: CASSGLAGVFYEQYF

J gene: TRBJ2-5
clone size: -
V gene: TRBV19
D gene: -
CDR3 DNA: TGTGCCAGTAGTATAACCGGGCGGAACCAAGAGACCCAGTACTTC
CDR3 protein: CASSITGRNQETQYF

J gene: TRBJ1-5
clone size: many
V gene: TRBV24-1
D gene: TRBD1
CDR3 DNA: TGTGCCACCAGTGATTCCATGGGCAGGGGGGATTTTCAGCCCCAGCATTTT
CDR3 protein: CATSDSMGRGDFQPQHF

J gene: TRBJ1-2
clone size: many
V gene: TRBV11-2
D gene: -
CDR3 DNA: TGTGCCAGCAGCTTAGATCGCGCTAGCTATGGCTACACCTTC
CDR3 protein: CASSLDRASYGYTF

J gene: TRBJ1-2
clone size: many
V gene: TRBV7-8
D gene: TRBD1
CDR3 DNA: TGTGCCAGCAGCAACCGGACAGGGGGCGCTGGCTACACCTTC
CDR3 protein: CASSNRTGGAGYTF

J gene: TRBJ2-2
clone size: many
V gene: TRBV11-2
D gene: TRBD2
CDR3 DNA: TGTGCCAGCAGCTCGAGACTAGCGGGAAACACCGGGGAGCTGTTTTTT
CDR3 protein: CASSSRLAGNTGELFF

J gene: TRBJ2-5
clone size: many
V gene: TRBV13
D gene: TRBD2
CDR3 DNA: TGTGCCAGCAAGAAGATAGCGGGGGAGTATCGGGAAGAGACCCAGTACTTC
CDR3 protein: CASKKIAGEYREETQYF

J gene: TRBJ1-1
clone size: -
V gene: TRBV5-1
D gene: TRBD1
CDR3 DNA: TGCGCCAGCAGCACTTGGACAGGGGCAGGTACTGAAGCTTTCTTT
CDR3 protein: CASSTWTGAGTEAFF

J gene: TRBJ1-2
clone size: many
V gene: TRBV3-1
D gene: -
CDR3 DNA: TGTGCCAGCAGCCAAGATCGGACGGGGTACACCTTC
CDR3 protein: CASSQDRTGYTF

J gene: TRBJ2-4
clone size: many
V gene: TRBV11-1
D gene: -
CDR3 DNA: TGTGCCAGCAGCTTAAGGGGGGGAACAGCCAAAAACATTCAGTACTTC
CDR3 protein: CASSLRGGTAKNIQYF

J gene: TRBJ1-2
clone size: -
V gene: TRBV12-3/TRBV12-4
D gene: -
CDR3 DNA: TGTGCCAGCAGTTTCGGGCAGGAGGGAGGCTACACCTTC
CDR3 protein: CASSFGQEGGYTF

J gene: TRBJ1-5
clone size: -
V gene: TRBV6-1
D gene: -
CDR3 DNA: TGTGCCAGCAGAACGACCGAGTATAGCAATCAGCCCCAGCATTTT
CDR3 protein: CASRTTEYSNQPQHF